One T cell receptor (beta chain) is described in this entry. The antigen is unknown. TCRdb keeps only in-frame clones here, not all; method: immunoSEQ multiplex PCR. This sample yields roughly 59,000 clones, of which about 72% are seen a single time; approximately 8.3% belongs to the top ten. The data were obtained in a study of radiotherapy plus CTLA-4 blockade in lung cancer. Overall study results and limits: Interferon-beta, together with early blood T cell clone dynamics, reportedly best predicted response.

Trimming shortened V by 1 base and J by 0 bases, and 18 bases separated the two germline ends. The CDR3 runs to 18 residues. Germline V gene data show CDR1 as LNHDA and CDR2 as SQIVND (reference sequence). The source material was peripheral blood, sampled from a patient treated with radiotherapy plus ipilimumab. The rearrangement links TRBV19 to TRBJ1-1, with TRBD1 as a possible D gene (5 bases). The TCR sequence derives from a human donor with non-small cell lung cancer whose response to radiotherapy plus ipilimumab could not be evaluated. As DNA, the CDR3 is TGTGCCAGTAGTATAGGTCTGGGGCTCACCTTAATGAACACTGAAGCTTTCTTT. It specifies CASSIGLGLTLMNTEAFF.